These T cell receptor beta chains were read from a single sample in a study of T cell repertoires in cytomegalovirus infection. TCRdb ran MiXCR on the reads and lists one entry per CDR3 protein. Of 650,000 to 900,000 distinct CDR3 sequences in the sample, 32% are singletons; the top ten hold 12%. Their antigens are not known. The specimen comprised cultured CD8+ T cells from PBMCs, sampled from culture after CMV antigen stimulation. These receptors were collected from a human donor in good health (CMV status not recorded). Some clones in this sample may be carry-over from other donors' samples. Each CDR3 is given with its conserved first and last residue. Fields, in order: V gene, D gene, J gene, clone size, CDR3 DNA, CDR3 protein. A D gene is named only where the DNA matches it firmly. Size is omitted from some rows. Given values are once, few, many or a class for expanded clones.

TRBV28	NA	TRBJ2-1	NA	TGTGCCCTTCGGGGAAACAATGAGCAGTTCTTC	CALRGNNEQFF
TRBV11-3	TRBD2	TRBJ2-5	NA	TGTGCCAGCAGCTCGGGGGGGTTAGTGACCCAGTACTTC	CASSSGGLVTQYF
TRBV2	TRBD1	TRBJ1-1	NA	TGTGCCAGCAGTGAAAGACAGGGGGGCACTGAAGCTTTCTTT	CASSERQGGTEAFF
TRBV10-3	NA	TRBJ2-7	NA	TGTGCCGCCAAGGGGAACGAGCAGTACTTC	CAAKGNEQYF
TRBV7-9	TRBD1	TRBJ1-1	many	TGTGCCAGCAGCAGTACCGGGACAGGGGCCCGGTGGGCTTTCTTT	CASSSTGTGARWAFF
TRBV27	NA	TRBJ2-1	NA	TGTGCCAGCAGTTTAGACCTTCCTGACGGGGTTGAGCAGTTCTTC	CASSLDLPDGVEQFF
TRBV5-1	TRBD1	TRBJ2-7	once	TGCGCCAGCAGCCTGCCGGGACAGGTGTCTTACGAGCAGTACTTC	CASSLPGQVSYEQYF
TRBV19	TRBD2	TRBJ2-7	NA	TGTGCCAGTAGTGTTAGCGGGGTCGCCTACGAGCAGTACTTC	CASSVSGVAYEQYF
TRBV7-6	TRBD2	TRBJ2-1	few	TGTGCCAGCAGTCGGGGGACTAGCGGTACGGATGAGCAGTTCTTC	CASSRGTSGTDEQFF
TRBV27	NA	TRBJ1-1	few	TGTGCCAGCAGTACTACAGAGGGCACTGAAGCTTTCTTT	CASSTTEGTEAFF
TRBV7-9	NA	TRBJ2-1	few	TGTGCCAGCACCCAACTGCGCGCCTACAATGAGCAGTTCTTC	CASTQLRAYNEQFF
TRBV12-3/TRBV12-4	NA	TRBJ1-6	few	TGTGCCAGCAGTTTATTCCCACCCCTCCACTTT	CASSLFPPLHF
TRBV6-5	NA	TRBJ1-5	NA	TGTGCCAGCAGTCTTAGGGAACAGGAGCCCCAGCATTTT	CASSLREQEPQHF
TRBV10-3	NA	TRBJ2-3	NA	TGTGTCGTCGGGGGAGATACGCAGTATTTT	CVVGGDTQYF
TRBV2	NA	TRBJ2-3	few	TGTGCCAGCAGGGGCCAGGCGCAGTATTTT	CASRGQAQYF
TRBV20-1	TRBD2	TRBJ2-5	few	TGCAGTGCTAGGGGACTAGCGGGGGTAGGAGAGACCCAGTACTTC	CSARGLAGVGETQYF
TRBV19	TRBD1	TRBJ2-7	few	TGTGCCAGTAGTTTCCCCGGGACAGGGATGTACGAGCAGTACTTC	CASSFPGTGMYEQYF
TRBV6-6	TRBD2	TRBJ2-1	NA	TGTGCCAGCAGTTTTGTTCTAGCGGGGGGGATGAATGAGCAGTTCTTC	CASSFVLAGGMNEQFF
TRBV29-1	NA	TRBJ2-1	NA	TGCAGCGTTCACATTATCGGTAGGGAGGATAATGAGCAGTTCTTC	CSVHIIGREDNEQFF
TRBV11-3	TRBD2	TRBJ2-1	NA	TGTGCCAGCAGCCCACGAGCGGGGGAGGGGTTTAATGAGCAGTTCTTC	CASSPRAGEGFNEQFF
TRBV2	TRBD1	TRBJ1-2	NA	TGTGCCAGCACTGCTCGGACAGGGGGCTACAGCTATGGCTACACCTTC	CASTARTGGYSYGYTF
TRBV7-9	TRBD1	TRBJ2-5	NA	TGTGCCAGCAGCTCGAGGGGACAGAAAGAGACCCAGTACTTC	CASSSRGQKETQYF
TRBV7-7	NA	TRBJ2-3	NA	TGTGCTAGCAGCATACAGGGTAGACCAGATACGCAGTATTTT	CASSIQGRPDTQYF